These T cell receptor beta chains were read from a single sample in a study of T-cell reconstitution after alpha-beta-depleted transplantation in children. TCRdb fed the PCR reads into MiXCR, producing one record per CDR3 protein. The sample records roughly 350,000 distinct CDR3 sequences, about 9.3% being singletons. The material was PBMCs from the stem cell graft donor, obtained from the stem cell graft. All receptors come from a human donor who donated a stem cell graft to a child with acute lymphoblastic leukemia. The CDR3 runs from the conserved cysteine through the conserved F or W. A D gene is named only where the DNA matches it firmly. Size is stated for part of the rows, as once, few or many counts, or as a class when the clone is expanded.

V	J	size	D	CDR3	DNA
TRBV27	TRBJ1-6	.	.	CASSRDGPSYNSPLHF	TGTGCCAGCAGTAGAGACGGACCCTCCTATAATTCACCCCTCCACTTT
TRBV4-3	TRBJ2-5	few	TRBD1	CASSSWQGEETQYF	TGCGCCAGCAGCTCTTGGCAGGGGGAAGAGACCCAGTACTTC
TRBV20-1	TRBJ1-1	.	.	CSAPLGGPYTEAFF	TGCAGTGCCCCTCTCGGTGGGCCTTACACTGAAGCTTTCTTT
TRBV4-1	TRBJ2-5	few	TRBD2	CASSQLPGLAQETQYF	TGCGCCAGCAGCCAACTACCGGGACTAGCGCAAGAGACCCAGTACTTC
TRBV20-1	TRBJ1-5	few	.	CSARAPNQPQHF	TGCAGTGCTAGAGCCCCCAATCAGCCCCAGCATTTT
TRBV2	TRBJ1-1	few	TRBD1	CASSMTGENTEAFF	TGTGCCAGCAGTATGACAGGGGAGAACACTGAAGCTTTCTTT
TRBV5-1	TRBJ2-1	.	TRBD2	CASSLDPSGSVNEQFF	TGCGCCAGCAGCTTGGATCCTAGCGGGAGCGTCAATGAGCAGTTCTTC
TRBV19	TRBJ2-1	.	.	CASSIRAGASYNEQFF	TGTGCCAGTAGTATCCGGGCGGGGGCCTCCTACAATGAGCAGTTCTTC
TRBV18	TRBJ2-1	.	TRBD2	CASSFGRAWNEQFF	TGTGCCAGCTCATTCGGGAGGGCCTGGAATGAGCAGTTCTTC
TRBV19	TRBJ1-4	.	.	CASSIQGRFNEKLFF	TGTGCCAGTAGTATCCAAGGCAGGTTTAATGAAAAACTGTTTTTT
TRBV7-8	TRBJ1-6	.	.	CASSLVGRDSPLHF	TGTGCCAGCAGCTTAGTTGGCAGGGATTCACCCCTCCACTTT
TRBV5-1	TRBJ2-1	.	.	CASSLLSWSNDQFF	TGCGCCAGCAGCTTGCTAAGTTGGAGCAATGACCAGTTCTTC
TRBV27	TRBJ2-2	.	.	CASRTVLNTGELFF	TGTGCCAGTCGGACGGTGCTGAACACCGGGGAGCTGTTTTTT
TRBV5-1	TRBJ2-7	few	.	CASKEGASSYEQYF	TGCGCCAGCAAGGAGGGAGCGAGCTCCTACGAGCAGTACTTC
TRBV27	TRBJ2-1	few	TRBD2	CASSFDTSGRGSYNEQFF	TGTGCCAGCAGTTTTGATACTAGCGGGAGAGGGTCCTACAATGAGCAGTTCTTC
TRBV11-1	TRBJ2-1	few	TRBD1	CASTLSRVPGQGSYNEQFF	TGTGCCAGCACGCTGAGTAGAGTACCGGGACAGGGTTCCTACAATGAGCAGTTCTTC
TRBV24-1	TRBJ1-5	few	.	CATSDLSTNQPQHF	TGTGCCACCAGTGATTTGAGTACAAATCAGCCCCAGCATTTT
TRBV7-6	TRBJ2-1	few	TRBD1	CASSPWTGGIDEQFF	TGTGCCAGCAGCCCCTGGACAGGGGGCATCGATGAGCAGTTCTTC
TRBV5-1	TRBJ2-3	.	TRBD1	CASTFPEGATSTDTQYF	TGCGCCAGCACCTTCCCCGAGGGGGCTACTAGCACAGATACGCAGTATTTT
TRBV12-3/TRBV12-4	TRBJ2-7	.	TRBD1	CASSPVLDRGYEQYF	TGTGCCAGCAGTCCCGTACTCGACAGGGGCTACGAGCAGTACTTC
TRBV9	TRBJ2-1	.	.	CASSVGPEQLQFF	TGTGCCAGCAGCGTAGGCCCAGAACAGCTACAGTTCTTC
TRBV29-1	TRBJ1-6	.	.	CSVEGVAAYNSPLHF	TGCAGCGTTGAAGGGGTAGCCGCCTATAATTCACCCCTCCACTTT
TRBV4-2	TRBJ2-7	.	TRBD2	CASSQEGSGSYSSYEQYF	TGTGCCAGCAGCCAAGAGGGCAGCGGGAGCTATAGCTCCTACGAGCAGTACTTC
TRBV7-6	TRBJ2-7	.	TRBD2	CASSFGPGLAGENVEQYF	TGTGCCAGCAGCTTCGGACCGGGACTAGCGGGAGAAAATGTCGAGCAGTACTTC
TRBV28	TRBJ2-5	few	.	CASSLFAEYQETQYF	TGTGCCAGCAGTTTATTTGCGGAATACCAAGAGACCCAGTACTTC
TRBV9	TRBJ2-3	few	TRBD2	CASSVDGRARTDTQYF	TGTGCCAGCAGCGTAGACGGGAGGGCCAGGACAGATACGCAGTATTTT
TRBV5-1	TRBJ2-7	.	TRBD2	CASSWRDYLYEQYF	TGCGCCAGCAGTTGGAGGGACTATCTTTACGAGCAGTACTTC
TRBV4-3	TRBJ1-2	many	.	CASSQDRNREGTF	TGCGCCAGCAGCCAAGATAGGAACAGGGAGGGTACCTTC
TRBV29-1	TRBJ2-4	.	.	CSVGGILSKNIQYF	TGCAGCGTCGGAGGTATTCTTTCCAAAAACATTCAGTACTTC
TRBV5-1	TRBJ2-1	many	.	CASSRGGSYNEQFF	TGCGCCAGCAGTCGTGGAGGGTCCTACAATGAGCAGTTCTTC
TRBV6-1	TRBJ1-3	.	.	CASREEGVSGNTIYF	TGTGCCAGCAGGGAAGAGGGGGTCTCTGGAAACACCATATATTTT
TRBV20-1	TRBJ1-6	few	TRBD1	CSAVGQGNNSPLHF	TGCAGTGCTGTCGGACAGGGAAATAATTCACCCCTCCACTTT
TRBV20-1	TRBJ1-4	.	.	CSARGRGEKLFF	TGCAGTGCCCGGGGGAGAGGAGAAAAACTGTTTTTT
TRBV7-6	TRBJ2-1	.	TRBD2	CASSDLSRGRLSNEQFF	TGTGCCAGCAGCGATTTATCGCGGGGGAGACTCTCCAATGAGCAGTTCTTC
TRBV10-3	TRBJ1-2	.	TRBD1	CATAIGQGAGGYTF	TGTGCCACCGCAATTGGACAGGGGGCCGGTGGCTACACCTTC
TRBV5-1	TRBJ1-5	many	.	CASSLVGGGEPQHF	TGCGCCAGCAGCTTGGTTGGGGGAGGGGAGCCCCAGCATTTT
TRBV11-1	TRBJ2-3	few	TRBD2	CASRPPLRGSGRGTDTQYF	TGTGCCAGCAGACCACCTCTTCGGGGCAGCGGGAGGGGCACAGATACGCAGTATTTT
TRBV20-1	TRBJ2-1	few	TRBD1	CSARPTGTNEQFF	TGCAGTGCTAGACCGACAGGGACGAATGAGCAGTTCTTC
TRBV27	TRBJ2-1	.	.	CASSLSSNTEQFF	TGTGCCAGCAGTTTATCCTCGAACACTGAGCAGTTCTTC
TRBV7-3	TRBJ2-3	.	TRBD2	CASSLRWAGGLAGATTDTQYF	TGTGCCAGCAGCTTAAGGTGGGCTGGGGGACTAGCGGGAGCCACCACAGATACGCAGTATTTT